A selection of T cell receptor beta chains follows, all from one sample in a study of cytomegalovirus exposure and HLA in healthy donors. Sequencing was performed with immunoSEQ multiplex PCR; in TCRdb, only in-frame clones are kept and a portion is missing. Altogether about 98,000 clones are present, around 80% being singletons, with the ten largest covering 9.5% to 13%. Sequenced input: PBMCs. The receptors originated from a man aged 18 to 29 in good health and CMV-seropositive. Both conserved end residues are part of each CDR3. Each record gives: clone size, D gene, J gene, V gene, CDR3 protein, CDR3 DNA. The D gene is left open where the match is weak. Only part of the rows carry a size: once, few, many, or a class if the clone is expanded.

>NA|NA|TRBJ1-1|TRBV29-1
CSVEVPGEMGTEAFF
TGCAGCGTTGAAGTTCCGGGGGAGATGGGAACTGAAGCTTTCTTT
>NA|NA|TRBJ1-3|TRBV6-1
CASSGGLGGLSGNTIYF
TGTGCCAGCAGTGGCGGGTTGGGAGGCCTCTCTGGAAACACCATATATTTT
>few|NA|TRBJ2-5|TRBV28
CATVGGAGETQYF
TGTGCCACCGTAGGGGGGGCGGGAGAGACCCAGTACTTC
>few|TRBD1|TRBJ1-2|TRBV28
CASRSPMTGIGYTF
TGTGCCAGCAGATCCCCAATGACAGGGATTGGCTACACCTTC
>NA|NA|TRBJ1-6|TRBV19
CASSSRGDTNSPLHF
TGTGCCAGTAGTTCTCGGGGTGATACTAATTCACCCCTCCACTTT
>NA|NA|TRBJ1-1|TRBV6-1
CASSQGILSAFF
TGTGCCAGCAGTCAGGGTATCCTCTCGGCTTTCTTT
>NA|NA|TRBJ1-1|TRBV6-1
CASSKAGKNTEAFF
TGTGCCAGCAGTAAAGCCGGGAAGAACACTGAAGCTTTCTTT
>NA|TRBD1|TRBJ1-2|TRBV6-1
CASIPGTGLYGYTF
TGTGCCAGCATCCCAGGGACAGGGTTGTATGGCTACACCTTC
>few|NA|TRBJ1-2|TRBV7-9
CASSLGPGSNYGYTF
TGTGCCAGCAGCTTAGGGCCGGGTAGCAACTATGGCTACACCTTC
>few|TRBD1|TRBJ1-4|TRBV7-2
CASSFVEVQGNEKLFF
TGTGCCAGCAGCTTTGTGGAGGTACAGGGGAATGAAAAACTGTTTTTT
>NA|NA|TRBJ2-3|TRBV29-1
CSVEGLAGAITDTQYF
TGCAGCGTTGAAGGTCTCGCGGGGGCCATCACAGATACGCAGTATTTT
>NA|NA|TRBJ2-7|TRBV13
CASSIRNRNEQYF
TGTGCCAGCAGCATCCGCAACAGGAACGAGCAGTACTTC
>NA|NA|TRBJ2-7|TRBV10-3
CAISEDTDRQYF
TGTGCCATCAGTGAGGATACAGATCGGCAGTACTTC